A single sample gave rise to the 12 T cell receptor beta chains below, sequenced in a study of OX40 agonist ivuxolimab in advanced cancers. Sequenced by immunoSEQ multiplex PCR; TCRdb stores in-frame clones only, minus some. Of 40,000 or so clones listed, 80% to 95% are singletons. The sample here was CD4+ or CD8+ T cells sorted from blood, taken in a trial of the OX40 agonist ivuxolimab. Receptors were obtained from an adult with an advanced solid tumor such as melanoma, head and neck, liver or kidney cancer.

CDR3 sequence (DNA): TGTGCCAGCAGGGGGTTTGTAGATCAGCCCCAGCATTTT. This gives the protein CASRGFVDQPQHF. The chain couples TRBV28 to TRBJ1-5; D unresolved. The V gene's germline CDR1 is MDHEN and CDR2 SYDVKM. The CDR3 contains 13 residues. V lost 6 bases to trimming and J lost 5 bases, with 11 bases between them.

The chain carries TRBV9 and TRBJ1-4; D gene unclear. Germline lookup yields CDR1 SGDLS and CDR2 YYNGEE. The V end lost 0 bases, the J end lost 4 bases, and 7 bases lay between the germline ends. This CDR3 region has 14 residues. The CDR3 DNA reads TGTGCCAGCAGCGTAGGTGGGTTTAATGAAAAACTGTTTTTT. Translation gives CASSVGGFNEKLFF.

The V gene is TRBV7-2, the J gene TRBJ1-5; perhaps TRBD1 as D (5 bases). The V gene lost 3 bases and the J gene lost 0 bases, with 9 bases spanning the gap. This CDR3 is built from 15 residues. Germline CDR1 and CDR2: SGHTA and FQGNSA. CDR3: CASSFDSDSNQPQHF. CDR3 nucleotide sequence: TGTGCCAGCAGCTTCGACAGTGATAGCAATCAGCCCCAGCATTTT.

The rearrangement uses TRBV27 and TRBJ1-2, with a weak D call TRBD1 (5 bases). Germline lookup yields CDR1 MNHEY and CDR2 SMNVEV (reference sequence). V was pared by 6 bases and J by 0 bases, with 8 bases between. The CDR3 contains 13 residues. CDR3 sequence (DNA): TGTGCCAGCAGCGACAGTTCTAACTATGGCTACACCTTC. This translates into CASSDSSNYGYTF.

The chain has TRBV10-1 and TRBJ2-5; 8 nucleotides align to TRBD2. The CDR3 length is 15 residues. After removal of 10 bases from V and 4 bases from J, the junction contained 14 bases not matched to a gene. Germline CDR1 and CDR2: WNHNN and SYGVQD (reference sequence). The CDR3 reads CAKKNPGGQGETQYF. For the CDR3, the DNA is TGCGCCAAAAAAAACCCGGGGGGGCAGGGAGAGACCCAGTACTTC.

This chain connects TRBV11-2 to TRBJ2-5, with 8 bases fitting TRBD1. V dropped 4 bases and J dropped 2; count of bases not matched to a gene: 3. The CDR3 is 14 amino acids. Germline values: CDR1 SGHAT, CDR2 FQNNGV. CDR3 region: CASSWGTGQETQYF. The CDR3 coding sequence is TGTGCCAGCAGCTGGGGGACAGGACAAGAGACCCAGTACTTC.

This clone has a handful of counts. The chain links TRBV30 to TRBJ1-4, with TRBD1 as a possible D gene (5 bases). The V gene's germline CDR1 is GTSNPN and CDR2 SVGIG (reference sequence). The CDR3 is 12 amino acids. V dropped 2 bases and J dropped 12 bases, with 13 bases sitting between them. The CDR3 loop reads CAWSWTGRELFF. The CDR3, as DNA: TGTGCCTGGAGTTGGACGGGGCGCGAACTGTTTTTT.

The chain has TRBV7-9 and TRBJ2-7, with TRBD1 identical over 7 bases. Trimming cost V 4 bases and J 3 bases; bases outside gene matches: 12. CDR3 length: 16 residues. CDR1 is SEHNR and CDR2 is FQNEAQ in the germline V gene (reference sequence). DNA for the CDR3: TGTGCCAGCAGCTCAGCATCACCGGGACAGTACTACGAGCAGTACTTC. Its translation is CASSSASPGQYYEQYF.

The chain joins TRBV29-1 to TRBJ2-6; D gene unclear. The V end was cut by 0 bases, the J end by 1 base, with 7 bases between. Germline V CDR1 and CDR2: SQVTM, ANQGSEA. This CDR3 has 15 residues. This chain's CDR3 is CSVEDGQSGANVLTF. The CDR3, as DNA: TGCAGCGTTGAAGATGGGCAATCTGGGGCCAACGTCCTGACTTTC.

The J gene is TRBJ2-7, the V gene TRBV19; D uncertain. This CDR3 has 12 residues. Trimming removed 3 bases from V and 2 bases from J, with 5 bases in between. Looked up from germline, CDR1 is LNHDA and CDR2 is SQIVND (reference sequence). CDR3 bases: TGTGCCAGTAGTATGGATCCCTACGAGCAGTACTTC. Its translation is CASSMDPYEQYF.

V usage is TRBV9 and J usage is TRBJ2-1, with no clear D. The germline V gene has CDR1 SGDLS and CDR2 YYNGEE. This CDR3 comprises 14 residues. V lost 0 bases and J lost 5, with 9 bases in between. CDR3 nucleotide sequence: TGTGCCAGCAGCGTAGGTTCGCAGAACAATGAGCAGTTCTTC. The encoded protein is CASSVGSQNNEQFF.

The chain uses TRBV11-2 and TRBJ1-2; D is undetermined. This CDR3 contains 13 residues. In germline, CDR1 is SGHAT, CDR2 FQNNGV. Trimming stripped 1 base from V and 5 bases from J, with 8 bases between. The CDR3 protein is CASSLADDYGYTF. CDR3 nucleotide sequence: TGTGCCAGCAGCTTAGCGGATGATTATGGCTACACCTTC.